Below are 32 T cell receptor beta chains sequenced from a single sample in a study of T cell responses to AZD1222 COVID-19 vaccine. Measured with immunoSEQ multiplex PCR; TCRdb has only the in-frame clones, and not every one. The sample contains around 99,000 clones, approximately 92% of which appear only once. Here the sequenced sample was peripheral blood, taken 28 days after the second AZD1222 dose. The origin of the receptors is an adult who received the AZD1222 COVID-19 vaccine.

This clone was recorded once. The chain is built from TRBV19 and TRBJ1-6; D is ambiguous. Looked up from germline, CDR1 is LNHDA and CDR2 is SQIVND (reference sequence). V dropped 7 bases and J dropped 0 bases, with 10 bases sitting between them. CDR3 size: 15 residues. The CDR3 reads CASMEASSYNSPLHF. The CDR3 DNA follows: TGTGCCAGTATGGAGGCCAGCTCCTATAATTCACCCCTCCACTTT.

The chain combines TRBV6-5 with TRBJ2-2; D is unclear. CDR3 length: 13 residues. Germline V CDR1 and CDR2: MNHEY, SVGAGI. V shed 0 bases and J shed 9 bases, with 8 bases lying between them. The CDR3 region is CASSYSDARELFF. CDR3 in DNA: TGTGCCAGCAGTTACTCTGACGCCAGGGAGCTGTTTTTT.

The chain carries TRBV7-3 and TRBJ2-1, with 11 bases lining up with TRBD2. V was pared by 5 bases and J by 10 bases, with 7 bases of the junction left unmatched. The CDR3 loop spans 14 amino acids. Germline V CDR1 and CDR2: SGHTA, FQGTGA. The CDR3 protein is CASSPALAGAEQFF. CDR3 bases: TGTGCCAGCAGCCCAGCACTAGCGGGGGCGGAGCAGTTCTTC.

This clone was picked up many times. CDR3 protein: CASSIAPPGNTEAFF. CDR3 nucleotide sequence: TGTGCCAGTAGTATAGCCCCCCCGGGGAACACTGAAGCTTTCTTT. The rearrangement uses TRBV19 and TRBJ1-1, with unresolved D. Trimming cost V 1 base and J 1 base, with 10 bases left between them. This CDR3 is built from 15 residues. Germline CDR1 LNHDA, CDR2 SQIVND (reference sequence).

The chain has TRBV25-1 and TRBJ2-2; D not resolved. Trimming stripped 1 base from V and 13 bases from J, with 13 bases between. The CDR3 extends over 13 amino acids. Per germline, CDR1 MGHDK and CDR2 SYGVNS. As DNA, the CDR3 is TGTGCCAGCAGTGAATTAGGGTCCTTGGGGCTGTTTTTT. This codes for CASSELGSLGLFF.

The rearrangement uses TRBV28 and TRBJ2-7; the match to TRBD1 covers 8 bases. The CDR3 consists of 16 residues. After removal of 3 bases from V and 3 bases from J, the junction contained 10 bases not matched to a gene. Germline V gene sequence: CDR1 MDHEN, CDR2 SYDVKM. This chain's CDR3 is CASSFSTGASHYEQYF. The CDR3 bases are TGTGCCAGCAGTTTTTCGACAGGGGCCTCCCACTACGAGCAGTACTTC.

This sequence joins TRBV6-5 and TRBJ1-2; TRBD1 agrees at 7 bases. The V gene end was trimmed by 6 bases and the J gene end by 7 bases; junction bases not matched to a gene: 8. Germline V lookup: CDR1 MNHEY, CDR2 SVGAGI. The CDR3 contains 13 residues. CDR3 nucleotides: TGTGCCAGCAGCCTCCGACAGGGTGGTGGCTACACCTTC. This sequence encodes CASSLRQGGGYTF.

This chain connects TRBV7-3 to TRBJ2-5; tentative D call: TRBD1 (7 bases). V was shortened by 6 bases and J by 1 base, with 18 bases between the two germline ends. The germline V gene has CDR1 SGHTA and CDR2 FQGTGA. This CDR3 is built from 16 residues. The CDR3, as DNA: TGTGCCAGCAGTCAGGTGGAGGGGGCTTTCCAAGAGACCCAGTACTTC. Its translation: CASSQVEGAFQETQYF.

This chain uses TRBV7-2 with TRBJ2-2; maybe TRBD2 (6 bases). The CDR3 has 16 residues. The germline V gene encodes CDR1 SGHTA and CDR2 FQGNSA. With 5 bases removed from V and 6 bases from J, the gap between germline ends came to 19 bases. The CDR3 nucleotides are TGTGCCAGCAGCCATTATAATGGGAGGTGGGCCGGGGAGCTGTTTTTT. Protein: CASSHYNGRWAGELFF.

The CDR3 DNA reads as TGCGCCAGCAGGGGAAAGGACAGCATTAATGAAAAACTGTTTTTT. It codes for CASRGKDSINEKLFF. The chain links TRBV5-1 to TRBJ1-4, with D tentatively TRBD1 (6 bases). This CDR3 comprises 15 residues. Trimming cost V 5 bases and J 4 bases, with 15 bases left between them. The germline CDR1 and CDR2 sequences are SGHRS and YFSETQ.

This clone occurred once. V usage is TRBV7-9 and J usage is TRBJ2-3; a possible D gene is TRBD2 (7 bases). Germline values: CDR1 SEHNR, CDR2 FQNEAQ (reference sequence). The ends were cut back, 5 bases at V and 5 bases at J, with 11 bases in the middle. This CDR3 is built from 13 residues. This CDR3 reads CASSGGAVDTQYF. The CDR3 nucleotides are TGTGCCAGCAGCGGGGGGGCGGTAGATACGCAGTATTTT. The entire variable domain, with the rest obtained from reference TRBV7-9 and TRBJ2-3, is as follows: DTGVSQNPRHKITKRGQNVTFRCDPISEHNRLYWYRQTLGQGPEFLTYFQNEAQLEKSRLLSDRFSAERPKGSFSTLEIQRTEQGDSAMYLCASSGGAVDTQYFGPGTRLTVL.

This chain joins TRBV27 and TRBJ1-2; 7 bases match TRBD1. Trimming removed 6 bases from V and 2 bases from J; junction bases left unmatched: 18. The CDR3 runs 18 residues. CDR1 is MNHEY, CDR2 SMNVEV, per germline (reference sequence). CDR3 residues: CASRVLGGGQDSNYGYTF. CDR3 nucleotide sequence: TGTGCCAGCAGAGTTTTGGGGGGCGGACAGGACTCCAACTATGGCTACACCTTC.

This clone has just one count. V usage is TRBV29-1 and J usage is TRBJ1-1; D not resolved. The CDR3 spans 12 residues. V gave up 6 bases and J gave up 8 bases, with 16 bases separating them. The germline gives CDR1 SQVTM, CDR2 ANQGSEA. For the CDR3, the DNA is TGCAGCGTGGCCGAGGCACTCTCAGAAGCTTTCTTT. Translation gives CSVAEALSEAFF.

The genes are TRBV7-9 and TRBJ1-4, with unresolved D. Trimming removed 6 bases from V and 8 bases from J, with 13 bases in between. Germline V gives CDR1 SEHNR, CDR2 FQNEAQ (reference sequence). This CDR3 comprises 13 residues. CDR3 protein: CASRSTRGEKLFF. CDR3 nucleotide sequence: TGTGCCAGCAGGTCGACGCGGGGAGAAAAACTGTTTTTT.

The chain has TRBV11-2 and TRBJ1-6; TRBD1 matches at 7 bases. The CDR3 loop spans 16 amino acids. The V segment lost 0 bases and the J segment 10 bases; nucleotides outside the gene matches: 9. Per the germline V gene, CDR1 is SGHAT and CDR2 is FQNNGV. CDR3 in DNA: TGTGCCAGCAGCTTAGATTCCGGACAGGCCCGGTCACCCCTCCACTTT. This encodes CASSLDSGQARSPLHF.

The chain carries TRBV2 and TRBJ2-7, with D unclear. V lost 7 bases to trimming and J lost 4 bases, with 14 bases between them. CDR3 length: 13 amino acids. Looked up from germline, CDR1 is SNHLY and CDR2 is FYNNEI. CDR3 region: CASKPGLRYEQYF. The CDR3 nucleotides read TGTGCCAGCAAGCCCGGGTTAAGGTACGAGCAGTACTTC.

The V gene is TRBV27, the J gene TRBJ2-1; D might be TRBD2 (6 bases). V was shortened by 6 bases and J by 5 bases, with 17 bases between the two germline ends. The CDR3 extends over 15 amino acids. Per germline, CDR1 MNHEY and CDR2 SMNVEV (reference sequence). CDR3 coding DNA: TGTGCCAGCAGCCCCACGTGGCGGGACCACAATGAGCAGTTCTTC. It codes for CASSPTWRDHNEQFF.

This chain connects TRBV5-4 to TRBJ1-2; 10 bases map to TRBD1. Trimming at V came to 0 bases and at J to 5 bases, leaving 1 base not matched to a gene. The CDR3 is made up of 14 amino acids. Germline CDR1 and CDR2: SGHNT and YYREEE (reference sequence). The CDR3 sequence is CASSLGQGAYGYTF. In nucleotides, the CDR3 is TGTGCCAGCAGCTTGGGACAGGGGGCATATGGCTACACCTTC.

In this sample, this clone turned up a few times. This CDR3 is CASSSNRDRDEKLFF. CDR3 bases: TGTGCCAGCAGCTCCAACCGGGACAGGGATGAAAAACTGTTTTTT. This sequence joins TRBV7-9 and TRBJ1-4; 9 nucleotides line up with TRBD1. The CDR3 is 15 residues long. CDR1 is SEHNR and CDR2 is FQNEAQ in the germline V gene (reference sequence). With 4 bases clipped from V and 6 bases from J, the junction kept 6 bases outside the gene matches.

The V gene is TRBV29-1, the J gene TRBJ1-1; D is undetermined. Germline values: CDR1 SQVTM, CDR2 ANQGSEA. V lost 5 bases, J lost 0 bases, and 7 bases lay in between. The CDR3 consists of 12 residues. This chain's CDR3 is CSVIDMNTEAFF. The CDR3 nucleotides read TGCAGCGTTATAGACATGAACACTGAAGCTTTCTTT. The variable domain in full, completed from reference TRBV29-1 and TRBJ1-1, reads SAVISQKPSRDICQRGTSLTIQCQVDSQVTMMFWYRQQPGQSLTLIATANQGSEATYESGFVIDKFPISRPNLTFSTLTVSNMSPEDSSIYLCSVIDMNTEAFFGQGTRLTVV.

V is TRBV10-3 and J is TRBJ2-3; tentative D call: TRBD2 (5 bases). Germline CDR1 and CDR2: ENHRY and SYGVKD. The CDR3 totals 16 residues. The V and J ends lost 3 bases and 2 bases respectively, with 15 bases between them. CDR3 region: CAISDEGWGITDTQYF. CDR3 in DNA: TGTGCCATCAGTGATGAGGGTTGGGGAATCACAGATACGCAGTATTTT.

The chain carries TRBV9 and TRBJ1-6; D ambiguous. This CDR3 region has 15 residues. Per germline, CDR1 SGDLS and CDR2 YYNGEE. Trimming left V 0 bases short and J 8 bases short, with 12 bases between. DNA of the CDR3: TGTGCCAGCAGCGTAGGGTTAGGGTCTTATTCACCCCTCCACTTT. It specifies CASSVGLGSYSPLHF.

This chain links TRBV12-3 or TRBV12-4 with TRBJ2-7; D remains ambiguous. This CDR3 region has 13 residues. Trimming left V 2 bases short and J 8 bases short, with 13 bases between. Here the CDR3 reads CASSLYLTDQQYF. As DNA, the CDR3 is TGTGCCAGCAGTTTATATCTTACGGACCAGCAGTACTTC.

The rearrangement joins TRBV5-1 to TRBJ2-2; the D call may be TRBD1 or TRBD2 (5 bases each). V was clipped by 6 bases and J by 2 bases, with 14 bases between them. This CDR3 comprises 15 residues. CDR1 and CDR2 (germline): SGHRS, YFSETQ. The CDR3 nucleotides are TGCGCCAGCATCATGGGGGATAGTAACACCGGGGAGCTGTTTTTT. Protein product: CASIMGDSNTGELFF.

This clone was counted once. The chain couples TRBV28 to TRBJ1-5; D not certain. V lost 1 base to trimming and J lost 1 base, with 11 bases between them. The CDR3 loop spans 16 amino acids. Germline CDR1 reads MDHEN; CDR2 reads SYDVKM. The CDR3 DNA reads as TGTGCCAGCAGTTTATTGACGGGGTTAAGCAATCAGCCCCAGCATTTT. Protein sequence: CASSLLTGLSNQPQHF.

This CDR3 is CASSVGTSGGALIKNIQYF. DNA of the CDR3: TGTGCCAGTAGTGTCGGGACTAGCGGGGGGGCGCTGATCAAAAACATTCAGTACTTC. The V gene is TRBV19, the J gene TRBJ2-4; 16 bases map to TRBD2. CDR3 length: 19 residues. Per germline, CDR1 LNHDA and CDR2 SQIVND (reference sequence). With V trimmed by 5 bases and J by 3 bases, 10 bases remained unmatched.

The rearrangement links TRBV6-5 to TRBJ1-2; 7 bases align to TRBD1. Germline V gives CDR1 MNHEY, CDR2 SVGAGI. The trim removed 8 bases at V and 4 bases at J, leaving 13 bases unmatched. The CDR3 has 15 residues. CDR3 loop: CASHDEGALGYGYTF. CDR3 DNA: TGTGCCAGCCACGATGAGGGGGCGTTGGGCTATGGCTACACCTTC.

This clone was recorded once. The chain combines TRBV6-4 with TRBJ1-2; TRBD1 is a possible D gene (6 bases). V was cut by 5 bases and J by 5 bases, with 15 bases left in between. The CDR3 has 14 residues. CDR1 is MRHNA and CDR2 is SNTAGT in the germline V gene. CDR3 amino acids: CASSPSRGGYGYTF. The CDR3 region has the DNA TGTGCCAGCAGTCCGTCTAGAGGGGGGTATGGCTACACCTTC.

This clone was observed once. The chain has TRBV15 and TRBJ2-1; TRBD2 aligns across 15 bases. CDR1 is LNHNV and CDR2 is YYDKDF in the germline V gene (reference sequence). Germline trimming cut 0 bases from V and 2 bases from J; bases unmatched to any gene: 8. The CDR3 runs 20 residues. CDR3 DNA: TGTGCCACCAGCAGAGATAGGGGACTAGCGGGGGGCCATCCCTACAATGAGCAGTTCTTC. This sequence encodes CATSRDRGLAGGHPYNEQFF. Supplemented by reference TRBV15 and TRBJ2-1, the full variable domain reads DAMVIQNPRYQVTQFGKPVTLSCSQTLNHNVMYWYQQKSSQAPKLLFHYYDKDFNNEADTPDNFQSRRPNTSFCFLDIRSPGLGDTAMYLCATSRDRGLAGGHPYNEQFFGPGTRLTVL.

This clone was recorded once. The gene calls are TRBV23-1 and TRBJ2-1; TRBD1 matches 10 bases. TRBV23-1 is reported as an ORF; its role is uncertain. The CDR3 has 17 residues. Losses at the gene ends were 2 bases for V and 2 bases for J; bases not matched to a gene: 6. CDR3 bases: TGCGCCAGCAGTCAAAGGACAGGGGGTTCGGCCTACAATGAGCAGTTCTTC. It encodes CASSQRTGGSAYNEQFF.

V and J are TRBV30 and TRBJ1-1; no definite D call. The germline V and J ends were trimmed by 4 bases and 5 bases, with 5 bases remaining between them. This CDR3 is 10 amino acids long. Looked up from germline, CDR1 is GTSNPN and CDR2 is SVGIG (reference sequence). CDR3 amino acids: CAWIGTEAFF. The CDR3 coding sequence is TGTGCCTGGATTGGGACTGAAGCTTTCTTT. Variable domain in full (rest from reference TRBV30 and TRBJ1-1): SQTIHQWPATLVQPVGSPLSLECTVEGTSNPNLYWYRQAAGRGLQLLFYSVGIGQISSEVPQNLSASRPQDRQFILSSKKLLLSDSGFYLCAWIGTEAFFGQGTRLTVV.

This chain's CDR3 is CASSQAGVAQYF. The CDR3 DNA sequence: TGTGCCAGCAGCCAAGCGGGAGTGGCGCAGTATTTT. This chain joins TRBV5-4 and TRBJ2-3; TRBD2 matches at 8 bases. CDR1 and CDR2 from the germline V gene are SGHNT and YYREEE (reference sequence). The CDR3 is made up of 12 amino acids. Trimming cost V 4 bases and J 10 bases; bases outside gene matches: 5.